Sequencing of this T cell receptor beta chain was carried out in a study of identifying expanded T cells in peripheral blood. Study conclusions and caveats: About 1.2 clones differed between technical replicates, versus approximately 16 and 19 over time.

About this clone itself: Its target is not known.

Produced via immunoSEQ multiplex PCR; TCRdb's table is partial and in-frame only. The table has 85,000 to 120,000 clones, 70% to 90% seen once. CDR3 length: 13 amino acids. Germline V CDR1 and CDR2: MDHEN, SYDVKM. The V and J ends lost 6 bases and 7 bases, in that order; junction bases with no gene match: 7. This clonotype was sampled from a person aged 18 to 70 in good health. Input material: blood. The chain has TRBV28 and TRBJ2-7, with 9 nucleotides matching TRBD1. The CDR3 DNA reads TGTGCCAGCAGACCGACAGGGGGGGCGGAGCAGTACTTC. It codes for CASRPTGGAEQYF.